A selection of T cell receptor beta chains follows, all from one sample in a study of CD8 T cells in ankylosing spondylitis. Via MiXCR, TCRdb re-called the 5' RACE reads, giving one row per CDR3 protein. The sample consists of around 39,000 distinct CDR3 sequences, around an eighth of them appearing once. The specimen was synovial fluid, either unsorted or a sorted T cell fraction (not recorded which). These receptors were collected from a male donor with ankylosing spondylitis. Both conserved end residues are part of each CDR3. Each record gives: D gene, clone size, J gene, V gene, CDR3 protein, CDR3 DNA. A D gene is named only where the DNA matches it firmly. Clone size is not always given. Where it is, it says once, few, many or a class for expanded clones.

D: .; size: many; J: TRBJ2-1; V: TRBV27; CDR3: CASSTNRISGNEQFF; DNA: TGTGCCAGCAGTACGAACAGGATTTCGGGCAATGAGCAGTTCTTC
D: TRBD1; size: many; J: TRBJ1-6; V: TRBV28; CDR3: CASRPGQGGSPLHF; DNA: TGTGCCAGCAGACCGGGACAGGGGGGCTCACCCCTCCACTTT
D: TRBD2; size: .; J: TRBJ2-7; V: TRBV7-9; CDR3: CASSPGLAGVSSYEQYF; DNA: TGTGCCAGCAGCCCCGGACTAGCGGGGGTAAGCTCCTACGAGCAGTACTTC
D: .; size: few; J: TRBJ2-5; V: TRBV13; CDR3: CASSLLHLKRETQYF; DNA: TGTGCCAGCAGCTTGCTTCACCTTAAGCGGGAGACCCAGTACTTC
D: TRBD1; size: few; J: TRBJ2-6; V: TRBV25-1; CDR3: CASSEPVQGPGANVLTF; DNA: TGTGCCAGCAGTGAGCCCGTACAGGGGCCCGGGGCCAACGTCCTGACTTTC
D: .; size: few; J: TRBJ2-2; V: TRBV4-3; CDR3: CASSQGINTGELFF; DNA: TGCGCCAGCAGCCAAGGTATCAACACCGGGGAGCTGTTTTTT
D: TRBD2; size: many; J: TRBJ2-3; V: TRBV6-4; CDR3: CASSDSSGGHHTQYF; DNA: TGTGCCAGCAGTGACTCTAGCGGGGGGCATCATACGCAGTATTTT
D: .; size: medium-sized; J: TRBJ1-3; V: TRBV12-3/TRBV12-4; CDR3: CASTPLPSDGTIYF; DNA: TGTGCCAGCACCCCCCTGCCCAGCGATGGTACCATATATTTT
D: .; size: .; J: TRBJ1-1; V: TRBV7-9; CDR3: CASSLFGLGNTEAFF; DNA: TGTGCCAGCAGCTTATTTGGGTTGGGGAACACTGAAGCTTTCTTT
D: .; size: few; J: TRBJ2-1; V: TRBV7-7; CDR3: CASSSYFGVWDEQFF; DNA: TGTGCTAGCAGCTCCTATTTTGGGGTGTGGGATGAGCAGTTCTTC
D: TRBD1; size: .; J: TRBJ2-5; V: TRBV20-1; CDR3: CSARGQGAMETQYF; DNA: TGCAGTGCTAGAGGACAGGGGGCTATGGAGACCCAGTACTTC
D: .; size: many; J: TRBJ2-7; V: TRBV4-1; CDR3: CASSQFVAVEQYF; DNA: TGCGCCAGCAGCCAATTTGTCGCAGTGGAGCAGTACTTC
D: TRBD2; size: .; J: TRBJ2-1; V: TRBV19; CDR3: CASSIDGGVYNEQFF; DNA: TGTGCCAGTAGTATTGACGGGGGGGTATACAATGAGCAGTTCTTC
D: .; size: many; J: TRBJ2-1; V: TRBV3-1; CDR3: CASSQDISDSYNEQFF; DNA: TGTGCCAGCAGCCAGGACATCTCAGACTCCTACAATGAGCAGTTCTTC
D: .; size: many; J: TRBJ2-3; V: TRBV27; CDR3: CASSLFWGATTDTQYF; DNA: TGTGCCAGCAGTTTATTTTGGGGCGCCACCACAGATACGCAGTATTTT
D: .; size: .; J: TRBJ2-7; V: TRBV6-1; CDR3: CASKGSGEAYEQYF; DNA: TGTGCCAGCAAGGGGTCGGGAGAGGCTTACGAGCAGTACTTC
D: TRBD1; size: many; J: TRBJ1-2; V: TRBV6-5; CDR3: CASSYSKFSGQGIFGYTF; DNA: TGTGCCAGCAGTTACTCGAAATTCTCAGGACAGGGGATCTTTGGCTACACCTTC
D: .; size: .; J: TRBJ2-1; V: TRBV29-1; CDR3: CSVVLWAEQFF; DNA: TGCAGCGTTGTGTTATGGGCCGAGCAGTTCTTC
D: TRBD1; size: many; J: TRBJ2-3; V: TRBV6-4; CDR3: CASRGQGTDTQYF; DNA: TGTGCCAGCAGGGGACAGGGGACAGATACGCAGTATTTT
D: .; size: .; J: TRBJ2-5; V: TRBV7-9; CDR3: CASSLGGGVGQETQYF; DNA: TGTGCCAGCAGCTTAGGAGGTGGGGTCGGCCAAGAGACCCAGTACTTC
D: .; size: many; J: TRBJ2-1; V: TRBV20-1; CDR3: CSARKGPGGGVYNEQFF; DNA: TGCAGTGCTAGAAAGGGTCCTGGCGGAGGGGTATACAATGAGCAGTTCTTC
D: TRBD2; size: many; J: TRBJ2-3; V: TRBV28; CDR3: CASKTSGGATDTQYF; DNA: TGTGCCAGCAAAACCAGCGGGGGGGCCACAGATACGCAGTATTTT
D: .; size: .; J: TRBJ2-3; V: TRBV7-8; CDR3: CASSLWWFGQGKYF; DNA: TGTGCCAGCAGCTTATGGTGGTTCGGTCAGGGAAAGTATTTT
D: .; size: .; J: TRBJ2-5; V: TRBV7-9; CDR3: CASSGSGVETQYF; DNA: TGTGCCAGCAGCGGAAGTGGCGTGGAGACCCAGTACTTC
D: .; size: many; J: TRBJ2-3; V: TRBV7-2; CDR3: CASSSGVKDTQYF; DNA: TGTGCCAGCAGCTCAGGGGTGAAGGATACGCAGTATTTT
D: .; size: .; J: TRBJ1-4; V: TRBV4-1; CDR3: CASSQTLRVENEKLFF; DNA: TGCGCCAGCAGCCAGACCCTCAGGGTCGAGAATGAAAAACTGTTTTTT
D: TRBD1; size: few; J: TRBJ1-2; V: TRBV7-9; CDR3: CASSHRGVNYGYTF; DNA: TGTGCCAGCAGCCACAGGGGGGTAAACTATGGCTACACCTTC
D: .; size: .; J: TRBJ1-5; V: TRBV28; CDR3: CASSLRGEGNQPQHF; DNA: TGTGCCAGCAGTTTACGGGGAGAGGGCAATCAGCCCCAGCATTTT
D: TRBD2; size: many; J: TRBJ2-3; V: TRBV28; CDR3: CASSSPQRGGSTDTQYF; DNA: TGTGCCAGCAGTTCCCCCCAGCGGGGGGGGAGCACAGATACGCAGTATTTT
D: .; size: many; J: TRBJ1-2; V: TRBV5-1; CDR3: CASSLVASNYGYTF; DNA: TGCGCCAGCAGCTTGGTGGCTTCTAACTATGGCTACACCTTC
D: TRBD1; size: few; J: TRBJ1-3; V: TRBV12-3/TRBV12-4; CDR3: CASSLTGWESGNTIYF; DNA: TGTGCCAGCAGTTTGACAGGGTGGGAATCTGGAAACACCATATATTTT
D: .; size: .; J: TRBJ2-5; V: TRBV16; CDR3: CASSPFGETQYF; DNA: TGTGCCAGCAGCCCCTTCGGAGAGACCCAGTACTTC
D: .; size: .; J: TRBJ2-5; V: TRBV28; CDR3: CASSFGETQYF; DNA: TGTGCCAGCAGTTTCGGTGAGACCCAGTACTTC
D: .; size: few; J: TRBJ2-6; V: TRBV24-1; CDR3: CATSAGAGANVLTF; DNA: TGTGCCACCAGTGCGGGGGCTGGGGCCAACGTCCTGACTTTC
D: TRBD2; size: many; J: TRBJ2-7; V: TRBV27; CDR3: CASSPGGLLEQYF; DNA: TGTGCCAGCAGTCCGGGAGGTCTCCTCGAGCAGTACTTC
D: .; size: once; J: TRBJ2-7; V: TRBV5-1; CDR3: CASSRGPGDEQYF; DNA: TGCGCCAGCAGCAGGGGACCGGGGGACGAGCAGTACTTC
D: TRBD2; size: many; J: TRBJ2-7; V: TRBV12-3/TRBV12-4; CDR3: CASNPGGPYYEQYF; DNA: TGTGCCTCTAACCCGGGAGGCCCTTACTACGAGCAGTACTTC
D: .; size: .; J: TRBJ1-3; V: TRBV7-9; CDR3: CASSPRGVSGNTIYF; DNA: TGTGCCAGCAGTCCCCGGGGAGTCTCTGGAAACACCATATATTTT